This T cell receptor (beta chain) comes out of a study of spatial heterogeneity in lung cancer. Study at large: Counts of TCR transcripts in tumor regions correlated strongly with a T cell module score (derived from matched bulk RNA-seq). Broader study findings: One measure, the expanded intratumoral alpha and beta TCR count, tracked tumor mutation counts.

Indicated time point: sample taken at primary tumor resection. The donor population consisted of some 67 patients with untreated, early-stage non-small cell lung cancer. Sequencing was performed on whole RNA extracted from tumor and nontumor lung tissue, or from frozen PBMC, and the material was left unsorted. This clonotype has ten or more counts. Its antigen remains unidentified. On each TCR cDNA molecule, a unique molecular identifier was present. One entry per CDR3 protein results from TCRdb running MiXCR on the 5' RACE reads. Counted here are about 100,000 distinct CDR3 sequences, approximately 4.4% occurring once; the ten biggest clones make up approximately 22%. Trimming cost V 1 base and J 3 bases, with 7 bases left between them. The CDR3 is made up of 14 amino acids. The germline V gene has CDR1 ENHRY and CDR2 SYGVKD.

The chain links TRBV10-3 to TRBJ2-1; TRBD2 might be the D (5 bases). This TCR was sampled from a male donor with early-stage non-small cell lung cancer. Specimen: lung tumor tissue, collected at surgery. The CDR3 nucleotides read TGTGCCATCAGTGAGTTGCGGGTCTACAATGAGCAGTTCTTC. Translation: CAISELRVYNEQFF.